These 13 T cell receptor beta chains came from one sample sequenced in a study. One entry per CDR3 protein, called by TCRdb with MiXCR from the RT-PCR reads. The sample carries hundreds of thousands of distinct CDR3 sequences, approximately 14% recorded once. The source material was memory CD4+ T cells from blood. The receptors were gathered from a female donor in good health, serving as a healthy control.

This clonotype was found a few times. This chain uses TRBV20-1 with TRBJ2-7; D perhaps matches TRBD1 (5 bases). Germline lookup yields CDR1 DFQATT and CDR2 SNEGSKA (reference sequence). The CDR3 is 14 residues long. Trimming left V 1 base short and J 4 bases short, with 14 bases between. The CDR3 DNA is TGCAGTGCTAGAGGGATCTCGACAGCGTACGAGCAGTACTTC. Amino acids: CSARGISTAYEQYF.

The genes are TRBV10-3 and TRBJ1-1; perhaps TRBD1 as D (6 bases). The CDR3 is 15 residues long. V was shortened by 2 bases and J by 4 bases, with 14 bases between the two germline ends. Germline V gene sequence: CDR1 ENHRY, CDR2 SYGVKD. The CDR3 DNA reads TGTGCCATCAGTGAGGGAACAGGGATGGGCACTGAAGCTTTCTTT. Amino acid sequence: CAISEGTGMGTEAFF.

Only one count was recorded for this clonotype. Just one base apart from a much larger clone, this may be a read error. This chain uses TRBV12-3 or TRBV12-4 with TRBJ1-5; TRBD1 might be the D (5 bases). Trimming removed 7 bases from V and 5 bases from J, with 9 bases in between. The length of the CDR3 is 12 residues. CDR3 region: CASILGDQPQHF. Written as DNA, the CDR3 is TGTGCCAGCATATTGGGGGATCAGCCCCAGCATTTT.

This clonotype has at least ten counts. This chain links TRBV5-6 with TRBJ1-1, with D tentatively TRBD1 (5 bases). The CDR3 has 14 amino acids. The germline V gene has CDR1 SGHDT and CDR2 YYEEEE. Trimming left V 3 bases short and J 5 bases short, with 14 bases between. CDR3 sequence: CASSSWGRETEAFF. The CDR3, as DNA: TGTGCCAGCAGCTCGTGGGGCAGGGAGACTGAAGCTTTCTTT.

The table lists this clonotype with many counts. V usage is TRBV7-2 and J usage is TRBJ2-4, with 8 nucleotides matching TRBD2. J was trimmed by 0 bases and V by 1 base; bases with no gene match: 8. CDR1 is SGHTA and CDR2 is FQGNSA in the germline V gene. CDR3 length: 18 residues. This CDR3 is CASSLGPRGGLAKNIQYF. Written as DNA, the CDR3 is TGTGCCAGCAGCTTAGGGCCCCGGGGGGGGCTAGCCAAAAACATTCAGTACTTC.

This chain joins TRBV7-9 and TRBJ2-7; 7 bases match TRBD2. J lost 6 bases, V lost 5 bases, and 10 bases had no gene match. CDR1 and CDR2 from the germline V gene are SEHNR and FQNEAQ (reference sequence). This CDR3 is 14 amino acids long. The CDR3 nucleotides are TGTGCCAGCAGCCCTTTGGGGGAGGGAGTCGAGCAGTACTTC. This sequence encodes CASSPLGEGVEQYF. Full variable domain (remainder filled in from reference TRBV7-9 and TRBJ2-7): DTGVSQNPRHKITKRGQNVTFRCDPISEHNRLYWYRQTLGQGPEFLTYFQNEAQLEKSRLLSDRFSAERPKGSFSTLEIQRTEQGDSAMYLCASSPLGEGVEQYFGPGTRLTVT.

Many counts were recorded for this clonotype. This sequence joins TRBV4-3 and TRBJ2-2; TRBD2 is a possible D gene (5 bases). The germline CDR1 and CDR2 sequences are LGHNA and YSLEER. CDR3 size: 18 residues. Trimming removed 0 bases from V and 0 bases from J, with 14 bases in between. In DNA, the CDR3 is TGCGCCAGCAGCCAAGATTCTCGGCGGGCCTCGAACACCGGGGAGCTGTTTTTT. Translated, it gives CASSQDSRRASNTGELFF.

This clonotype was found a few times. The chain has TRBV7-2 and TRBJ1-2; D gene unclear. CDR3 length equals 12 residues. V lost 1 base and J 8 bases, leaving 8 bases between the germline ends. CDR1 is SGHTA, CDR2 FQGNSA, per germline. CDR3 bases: TGTGCCAGCAGCTTAGAGGGTTGGGGCTACACCTTC. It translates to CASSLEGWGYTF.

CDR3 in amino acids: CASRTTGSSYEQYF. CDR3 nucleotide sequence: TGTGCCAGCAGAACGACAGGGTCCTCCTACGAGCAGTACTTC. This rearrangement joins TRBV11-2 to TRBJ2-7; 7 bases align to TRBD1. This CDR3 spans 14 amino acids. The trim removed 6 bases at V and 0 bases at J, leaving 5 bases unmatched. Germline V lookup: CDR1 SGHAT, CDR2 FQNNGV.

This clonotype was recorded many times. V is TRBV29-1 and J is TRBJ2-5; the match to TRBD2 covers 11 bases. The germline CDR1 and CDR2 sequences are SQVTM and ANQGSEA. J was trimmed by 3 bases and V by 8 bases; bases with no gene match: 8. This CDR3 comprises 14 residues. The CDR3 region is CSTSTSGMEETQYF. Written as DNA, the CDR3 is TGCAGCACGTCGACTAGCGGGATGGAAGAGACCCAGTACTTC. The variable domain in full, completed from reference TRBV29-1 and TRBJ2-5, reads SAVISQKPSRDICQRGTSLTIQCQVDSQVTMMFWYRQQPGQSLTLIATANQGSEATYESGFVIDKFPISRPNLTFSTLTVSNMSPEDSSIYLCSTSTSGMEETQYFGPGTRLLVL.

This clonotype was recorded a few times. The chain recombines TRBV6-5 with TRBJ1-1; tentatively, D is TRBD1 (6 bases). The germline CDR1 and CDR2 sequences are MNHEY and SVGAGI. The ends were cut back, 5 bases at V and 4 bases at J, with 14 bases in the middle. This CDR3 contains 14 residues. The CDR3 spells CASSPATGTTEAFF. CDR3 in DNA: TGTGCCAGCAGTCCCGCAACAGGGACCACTGAAGCTTTCTTT.

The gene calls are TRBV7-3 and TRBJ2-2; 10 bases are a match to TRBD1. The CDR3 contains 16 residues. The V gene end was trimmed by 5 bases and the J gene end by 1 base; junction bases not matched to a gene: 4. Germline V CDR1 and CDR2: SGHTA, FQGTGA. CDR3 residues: CASSTGTGENTGELFF. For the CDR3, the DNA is TGTGCCAGCAGCACAGGGACAGGGGAGAACACCGGGGAGCTGTTTTTT.

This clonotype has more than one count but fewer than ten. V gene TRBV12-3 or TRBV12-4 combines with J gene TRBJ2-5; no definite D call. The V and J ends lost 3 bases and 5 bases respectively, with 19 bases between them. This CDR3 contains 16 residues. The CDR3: CASSFGQERSLETQYF. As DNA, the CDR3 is TGTGCCAGCAGTTTCGGCCAGGAAAGGTCACTCGAGACCCAGTACTTC.